This T cell receptor beta chain derives from a study of regulatory T cells in long-lasting Graves disease. Relying on iRepertoire HTBI primers and Arm-PCR of CDR3 regions, the team built TCR beta libraries. TCRdb re-called the multiplex PCR reads through MiXCR, storing one row per CDR3 protein. Of roughly 450,000 distinct CDR3 sequences listed, about a quarter were seen once; the top ten hold around 26%. This CDR3 has 17 amino acids. After removal of 0 bases from V and 8 bases from J, the junction contained 13 bases not matched to a gene. From germline, CDR1 is LGHNA and CDR2 YSLEER. General study results and limits: Patients with persistent disease showed a bias toward TRBV28, TRBJ1-2 and TRBJ2-5. Persistent patients shared more public clonotypes (about 2,700) than newly diagnosed patients (about 1,000).

Sample time point: persistent/refractory GD, antithyroid drugs over 5 years with positive TRAb. The TCR library used RNA extracted from PBMCs. Graves' disease diagnoses used American Thyroid Association guidelines. As for this clonotype: Its antigen remains unknown.

The TCR sequence derives from a female donor with Graves disease. The sequencing here drew on peripheral blood mononuclear cells (PBMCs), taken when the disease was refractory, from a patient treated with antithyroid drugs. This rearrangement joins TRBV4-3 to TRBJ1-2; 9 bases are a match to TRBD1. The CDR3: CASSQDTGGAFSGGYTF. The CDR3 DNA sequence: TGCGCCAGCAGCCAAGATACAGGGGGCGCGTTCAGCGGCGGCTACACCTTC.